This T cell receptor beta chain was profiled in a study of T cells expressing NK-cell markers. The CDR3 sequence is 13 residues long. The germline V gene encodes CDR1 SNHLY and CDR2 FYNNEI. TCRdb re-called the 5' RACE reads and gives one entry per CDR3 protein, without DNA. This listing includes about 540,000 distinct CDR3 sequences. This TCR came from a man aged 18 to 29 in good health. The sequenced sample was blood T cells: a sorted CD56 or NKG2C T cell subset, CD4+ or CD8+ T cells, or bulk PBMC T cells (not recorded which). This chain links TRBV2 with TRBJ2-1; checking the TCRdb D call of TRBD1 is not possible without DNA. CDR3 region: CASSEGTGDEQFF.